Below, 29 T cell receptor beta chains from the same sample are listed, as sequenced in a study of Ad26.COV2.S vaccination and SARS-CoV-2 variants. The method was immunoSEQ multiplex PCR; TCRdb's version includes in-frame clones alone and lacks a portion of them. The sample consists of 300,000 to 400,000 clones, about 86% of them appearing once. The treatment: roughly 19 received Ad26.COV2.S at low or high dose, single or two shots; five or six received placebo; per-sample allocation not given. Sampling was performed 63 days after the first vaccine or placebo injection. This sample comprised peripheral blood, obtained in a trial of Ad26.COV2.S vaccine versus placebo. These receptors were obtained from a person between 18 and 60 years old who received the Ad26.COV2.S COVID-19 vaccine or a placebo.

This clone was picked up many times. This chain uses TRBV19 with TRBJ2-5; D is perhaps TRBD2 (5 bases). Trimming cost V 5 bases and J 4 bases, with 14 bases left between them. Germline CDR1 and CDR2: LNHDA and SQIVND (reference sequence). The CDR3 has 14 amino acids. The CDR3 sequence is CASSWVGAPETQYF. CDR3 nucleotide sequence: TGTGCCAGTAGTTGGGTGGGAGCTCCAGAGACCCAGTACTTC.

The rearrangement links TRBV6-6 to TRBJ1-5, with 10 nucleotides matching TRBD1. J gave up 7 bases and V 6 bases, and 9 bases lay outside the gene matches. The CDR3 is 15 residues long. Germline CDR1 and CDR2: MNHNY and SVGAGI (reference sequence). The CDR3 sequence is CASRSGTGDRQPQHF. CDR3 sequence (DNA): TGTGCCAGCAGATCCGGGACAGGGGACCGGCAGCCCCAGCATTTT.

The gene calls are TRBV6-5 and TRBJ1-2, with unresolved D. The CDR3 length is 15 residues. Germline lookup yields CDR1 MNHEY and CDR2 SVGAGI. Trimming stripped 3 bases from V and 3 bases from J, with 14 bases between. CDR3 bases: TGTGCCAGCAGTTATTCCCTCTGGAGGGACTATGGCTACACCTTC. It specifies CASSYSLWRDYGYTF.

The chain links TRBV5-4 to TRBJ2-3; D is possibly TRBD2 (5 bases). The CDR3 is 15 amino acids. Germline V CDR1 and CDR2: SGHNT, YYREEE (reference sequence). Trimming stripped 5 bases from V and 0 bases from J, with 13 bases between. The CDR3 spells CASSSAAGSTDTQYF. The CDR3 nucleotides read TGTGCCAGCAGTTCAGCGGCCGGTAGCACAGATACGCAGTATTTT.

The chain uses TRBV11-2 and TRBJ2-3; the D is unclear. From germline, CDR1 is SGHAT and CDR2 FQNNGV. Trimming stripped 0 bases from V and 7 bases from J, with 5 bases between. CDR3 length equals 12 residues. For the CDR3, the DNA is TGTGCCAGCAGCTTAGACAGAAATACGCAGTATTTT. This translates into CASSLDRNTQYF.

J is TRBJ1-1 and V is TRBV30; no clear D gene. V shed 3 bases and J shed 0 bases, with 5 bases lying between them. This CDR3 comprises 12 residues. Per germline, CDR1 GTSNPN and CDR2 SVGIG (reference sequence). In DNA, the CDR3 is TGTGCCTGGAGCATTTTGAACACTGAAGCTTTCTTT. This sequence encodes CAWSILNTEAFF.

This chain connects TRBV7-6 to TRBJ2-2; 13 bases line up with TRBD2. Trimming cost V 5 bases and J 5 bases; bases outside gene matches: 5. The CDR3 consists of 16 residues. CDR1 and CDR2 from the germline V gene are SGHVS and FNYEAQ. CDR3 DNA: TGTGCCAGCAGCCACACTAGCGGGGGGGTTACCGGGGAGCTGTTTTTT. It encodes CASSHTSGGVTGELFF.

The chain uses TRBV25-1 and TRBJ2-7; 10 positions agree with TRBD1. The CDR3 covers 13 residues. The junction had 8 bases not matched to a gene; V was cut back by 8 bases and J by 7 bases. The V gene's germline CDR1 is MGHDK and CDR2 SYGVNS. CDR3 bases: TGTGCCAGCGCGAGGGACAGGGGTGGAGAGCAGTACTTC. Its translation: CASARDRGGEQYF.

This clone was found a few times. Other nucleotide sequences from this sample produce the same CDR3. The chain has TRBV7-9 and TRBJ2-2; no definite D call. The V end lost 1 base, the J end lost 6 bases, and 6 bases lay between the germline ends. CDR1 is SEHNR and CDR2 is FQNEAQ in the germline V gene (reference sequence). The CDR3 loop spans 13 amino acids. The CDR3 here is CASSLESAGELFF. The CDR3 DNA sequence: TGTGCCAGCAGCTTAGAGTCTGCCGGGGAGCTGTTTTTT. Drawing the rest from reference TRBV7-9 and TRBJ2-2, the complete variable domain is DTGVSQNPRHKITKRGQNVTFRCDPISEHNRLYWYRQTLGQGPEFLTYFQNEAQLEKSRLLSDRFSAERPKGSFSTLEIQRTEQGDSAMYLCASSLESAGELFFGEGSRLTVL.

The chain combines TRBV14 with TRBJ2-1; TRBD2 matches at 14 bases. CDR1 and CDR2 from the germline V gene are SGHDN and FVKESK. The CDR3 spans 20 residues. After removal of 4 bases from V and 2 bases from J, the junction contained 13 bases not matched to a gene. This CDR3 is CASSPRLAGGLLPTYNEQFF. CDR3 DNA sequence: TGTGCCAGCAGCCCCAGACTAGCGGGGGGGCTACTACCTACCTACAATGAGCAGTTCTTC.

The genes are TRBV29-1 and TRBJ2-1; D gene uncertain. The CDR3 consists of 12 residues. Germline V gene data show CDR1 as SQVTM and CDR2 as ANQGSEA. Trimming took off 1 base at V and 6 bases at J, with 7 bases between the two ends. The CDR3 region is CSVEGSVNEQFF. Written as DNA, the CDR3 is TGCAGCGTTGAAGGTAGTGTCAATGAGCAGTTCTTC.

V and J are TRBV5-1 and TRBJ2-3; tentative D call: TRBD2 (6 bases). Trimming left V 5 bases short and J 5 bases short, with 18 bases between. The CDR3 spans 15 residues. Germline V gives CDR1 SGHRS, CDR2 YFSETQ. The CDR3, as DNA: TGCGCCAGCAGTCAGGGAGGAAGGGGCGGAGATACGCAGTATTTT. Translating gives CASSQGGRGGDTQYF. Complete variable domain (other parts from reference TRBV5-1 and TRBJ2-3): KAGVTQTPRYLIKTRGQQVTLSCSPISGHRSVSWYQQTPGQGLQFLFEYFSETQRNKGNFPGRFSGRQFSNSRSEMNVSTLELGDSALYLCASSQGGRGGDTQYFGPGTRLTVL.

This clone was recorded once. The DNA of the CDR3 is TGTGCCAGTGAGGGGGCAGGGGGCACTGAAGCTTTCTTT. Translation: CASEGAGGTEAFF. This rearrangement joins TRBV3-1 (or the pseudogene TRBV3-2) to TRBJ1-1, with 7 bases that match TRBD1. CDR3 length equals 13 residues. The V and J ends lost 9 bases and 4 bases, in that order; junction bases with no gene match: 8. The germline gives CDR1 LGHDT, CDR2 YNNKEL (reference sequence).

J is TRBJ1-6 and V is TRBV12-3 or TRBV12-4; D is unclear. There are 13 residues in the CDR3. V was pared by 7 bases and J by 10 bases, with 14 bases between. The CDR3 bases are TGTGCCAGCAACACTCTCCCTTCGTCACCCCTCCACTTT. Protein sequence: CASNTLPSSPLHF.

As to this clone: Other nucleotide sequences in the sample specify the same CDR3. The CDR3 loop is CASSPDRDYGYTF. CDR3 bases: TGTGCCAGCTCACCGGACAGGGACTATGGCTACACCTTC. The rearrangement joins TRBV18 to TRBJ1-2; TRBD1 aligns across 8 bases. V trimming: 3 bases; J trimming: 3 bases; junction bases outside the gene matches: 0. This CDR3 contains 13 residues. Germline CDR1 reads KGHSH; CDR2 reads LQKENI.

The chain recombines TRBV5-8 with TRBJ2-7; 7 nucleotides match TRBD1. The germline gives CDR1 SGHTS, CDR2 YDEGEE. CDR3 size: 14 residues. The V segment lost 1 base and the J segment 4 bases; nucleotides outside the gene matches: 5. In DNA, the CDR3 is TGTGCCAGCAGCTTGTTAGGGACAGCTTACGAGCAGTACTTC. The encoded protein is CASSLLGTAYEQYF.

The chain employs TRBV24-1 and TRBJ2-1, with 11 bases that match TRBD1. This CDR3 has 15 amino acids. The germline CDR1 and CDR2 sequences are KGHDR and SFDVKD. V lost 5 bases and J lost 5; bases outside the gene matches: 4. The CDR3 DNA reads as TGTGCCACCAGTGGCCCGGGACAGGGGGACAATGAGCAGTTCTTC. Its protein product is CATSGPGQGDNEQFF.

This CDR3 reads CATHRGAASTYEQYF. CDR3 bases: TGTGCCACCCACCGGGGGGCAGCGTCGACCTACGAGCAGTACTTC. This sequence joins TRBV5-4 and TRBJ2-7, with a weak D call TRBD2 (7 bases). Per the germline V gene, CDR1 is SGHNT and CDR2 is YYREEE (reference sequence). Trimming cost V 9 bases and J 2 bases, with 21 bases left between them. CDR3 size: 15 residues.

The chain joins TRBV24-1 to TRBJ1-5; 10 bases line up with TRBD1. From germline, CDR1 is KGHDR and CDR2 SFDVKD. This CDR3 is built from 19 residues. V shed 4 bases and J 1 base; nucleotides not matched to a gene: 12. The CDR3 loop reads CATSERQGATDSSNQPQHF. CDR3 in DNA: TGTGCCACCAGTGAACGACAGGGGGCTACCGATTCGAGCAATCAGCCCCAGCATTTT.

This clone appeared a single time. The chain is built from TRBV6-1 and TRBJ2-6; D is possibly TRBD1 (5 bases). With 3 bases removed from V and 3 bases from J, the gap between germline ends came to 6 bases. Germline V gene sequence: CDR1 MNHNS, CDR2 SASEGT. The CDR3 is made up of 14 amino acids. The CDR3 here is CASSETVGANVLTF. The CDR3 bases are TGTGCCAGCAGTGAGACAGTTGGGGCCAACGTCCTGACTTTC.

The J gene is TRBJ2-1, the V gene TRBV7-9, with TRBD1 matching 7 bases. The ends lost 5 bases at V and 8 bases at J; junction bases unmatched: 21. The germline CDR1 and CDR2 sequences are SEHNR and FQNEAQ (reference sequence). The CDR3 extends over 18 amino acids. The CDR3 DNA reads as TGTGCCAGCAGCAGAACCTTTAAACAGGGGAGTAATCTGGATGAGCAGTTCTTC. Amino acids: CASSRTFKQGSNLDEQFF.

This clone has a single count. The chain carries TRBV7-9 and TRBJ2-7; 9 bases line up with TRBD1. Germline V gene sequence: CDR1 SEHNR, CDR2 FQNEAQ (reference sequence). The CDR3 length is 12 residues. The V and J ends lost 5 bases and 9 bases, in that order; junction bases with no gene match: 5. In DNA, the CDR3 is TGTGCCAGCAGCGACCCGGGACAGGGGCAGTACTTC. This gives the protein CASSDPGQGQYF.

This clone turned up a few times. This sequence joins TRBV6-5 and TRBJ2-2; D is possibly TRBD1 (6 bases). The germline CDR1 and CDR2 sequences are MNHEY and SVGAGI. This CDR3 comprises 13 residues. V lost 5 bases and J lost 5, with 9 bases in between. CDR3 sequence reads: CASSPQGTGELFF. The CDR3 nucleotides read TGTGCCAGCAGTCCGCAGGGGACCGGGGAGCTGTTTTTT.

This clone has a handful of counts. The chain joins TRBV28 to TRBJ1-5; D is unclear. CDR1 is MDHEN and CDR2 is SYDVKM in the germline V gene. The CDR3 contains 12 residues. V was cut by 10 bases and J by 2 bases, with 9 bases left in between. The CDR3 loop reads CATIRGNQPQHF. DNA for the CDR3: TGTGCCACCATCCGGGGCAATCAGCCCCAGCATTTT.

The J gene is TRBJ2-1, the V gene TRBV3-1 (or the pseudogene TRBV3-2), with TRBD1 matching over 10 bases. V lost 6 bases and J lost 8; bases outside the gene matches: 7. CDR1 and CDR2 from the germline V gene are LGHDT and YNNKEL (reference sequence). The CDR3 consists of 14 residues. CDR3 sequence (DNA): TGTGCCAGCAGTCAGGACAGGGGGTCGCATGAGCAGTTCTTC. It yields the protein CASSQDRGSHEQFF.

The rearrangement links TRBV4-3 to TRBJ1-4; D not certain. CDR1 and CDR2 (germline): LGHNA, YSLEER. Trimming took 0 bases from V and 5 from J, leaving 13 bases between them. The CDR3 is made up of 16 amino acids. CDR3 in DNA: TGCGCCAGCAGCCAAGATGTTGTCAGGAGAAATGAAAAACTGTTTTTT. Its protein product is CASSQDVVRRNEKLFF.

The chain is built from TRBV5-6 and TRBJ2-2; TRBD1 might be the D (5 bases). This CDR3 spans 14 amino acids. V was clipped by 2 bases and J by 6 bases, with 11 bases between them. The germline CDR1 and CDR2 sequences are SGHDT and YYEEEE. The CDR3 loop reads CASSLRDSSGELFF. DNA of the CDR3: TGTGCCAGCAGCTTACGAGACAGTTCCGGGGAGCTGTTTTTT.

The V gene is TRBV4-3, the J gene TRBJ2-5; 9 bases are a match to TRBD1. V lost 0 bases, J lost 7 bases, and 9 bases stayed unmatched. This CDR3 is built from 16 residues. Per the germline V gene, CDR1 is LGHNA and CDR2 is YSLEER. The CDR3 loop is CASSQDAQGAVGTQYF. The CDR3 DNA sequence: TGCGCCAGCAGCCAAGATGCACAGGGGGCGGTTGGGACCCAGTACTTC.

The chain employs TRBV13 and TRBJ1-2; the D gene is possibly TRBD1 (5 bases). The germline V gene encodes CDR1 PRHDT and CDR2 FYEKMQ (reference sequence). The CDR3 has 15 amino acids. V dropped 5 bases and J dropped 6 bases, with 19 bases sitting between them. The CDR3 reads CASSEAGFGVDGYTF. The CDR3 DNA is TGTGCCAGCAGCGAGGCAGGGTTTGGGGTAGATGGCTACACCTTC.